This TCR beta chain derives from a study of response to subunit inactivated influenza vaccine. Deletions cut 4 bases from V and 0 bases from J, with 18 bases between. In germline, CDR1 is LGHNA, CDR2 YSLEER. The CDR3 totals 17 residues. Study conclusions and caveats: Each seasonal influenza vaccination recruits few new T cells, the authors suggested.

MiXCR was run by TCRdb on the RT-PCR reads, yielding one entry per CDR3 protein. The sample has about half a million distinct CDR3 sequences; approximately 7.1% are singletons. The sample holds many counts of this clonotype. Its antigen remains unknown. The TCR sequence derives from a man aged 50 to 69 who received an inactivated influenza vaccine. The chain uses TRBV4-3 and TRBJ1-1; no clear D gene. Specimen: PBMCs from blood, collected approximately 25 months after vaccination. The CDR3 reads CASSPSVILDLNTEAFF. CDR3 DNA: TGCGCCAGCAGCCCGTCGGTAATACTCGACCTGAACACTGAAGCTTTCTTT.